A selection of T cell receptor beta chains follows, all from one sample in a study of technical replicates of blood from several donors. Data came from immunoSEQ multiplex PCR; TCRdb stores just in-frame clones and leaves some out. Of 55,000 to 60,000 clones listed, around 93% are singletons. The material sequenced was PBMCs. The receptors were sampled from a human donor in good health. Some clones in this sample may be carry-over from other donors' samples. Each CDR3 is given with its conserved first and last residue. Fields, in order: J gene, V gene, CDR3 protein.

>TRBJ1-1|TRBV7-6
CASSLISGGGTEAFF
>TRBJ1-2|TRBV18
CASSAGTAEGYTF
>TRBJ2-6|TRBV14
CASSPIPGAGANVLTF
>TRBJ1-1|TRBV2
CASRAGPYTEAFF
>TRBJ1-5|TRBV4-1
CASSQDSGGNQPQHF
>TRBJ2-1|TRBV11-2
CASSARLAGARNEQFF
>TRBJ1-1|TRBV7-9
CASSALLGGFTEAFF
>TRBJ2-3|TRBV30
CAFGGGFSDTQYF
>TRBJ2-7|TRBV5-1
CASSLEQKPSYEQYF
>TRBJ1-6|TRBV6-5
CASRPGQGVSPLHF
>TRBJ1-3|TRBV9
CASSVTRDPLVGTIYF
>TRBJ2-7|TRBV4-2
CASSQVGSSVYEQYF
>TRBJ2-1|TRBV6-6
CASSYVADYNEQFF
>TRBJ1-2|TRBV4-1
CASSHPRSRGYTF
>TRBJ2-5|TRBV7-2
CASSLVAGFIETQYF
>TRBJ1-2|TRBV29-1
CSVDRGDFLGGYTF
>TRBJ2-1|TRBV13
CASSSHPAGGGNEQFF
>TRBJ1-3|TRBV6-6
CASSYSKGQGGNTIYF
>TRBJ2-3|TRBV18
CASSPTGPPDTQYF
>TRBJ2-3|TRBV7-3
CASSLLAGSTDTQYF
>TRBJ2-7|TRBV4-3
CASSQDSTSEGYEQYF
>TRBJ2-4|TRBV4-1
CASSQGRGAKNIQYF
>TRBJ2-7|TRBV2
CASSLDRGSNEQYF
>TRBJ1-1|TRBV5-1
CASSLTPGTEAFF
>TRBJ2-5|TRBV7-9
CASSLATVTGQGAETQYF
>TRBJ1-3|TRBV11-2
CASSLDGRGHLSGNTIYF
>TRBJ1-5|TRBV10-3
CAISADTPQPQHF